One and the same sample provided the 22 T cell receptor beta chains below, sequenced in a study of CD8 T cells in Susac syndrome. It was with random hexamers that roughly 0.45 to 1 ug RNA was reverse transcribed. Each CDR3 protein is one row after TCRdb ran MiXCR on the immunoSEQ multiplex PCR reads. The profile covers under 95,000 distinct CDR3 sequences, with about 95% appearing a single time and more than 0.45% taken by the ten largest. Sequencing was performed on CD8+ T cells from PBMCs. The receptors come from a human donor with Susac syndrome.

This rearrangement joins TRBV7-6 to TRBJ2-7; D perhaps matches TRBD2 (6 bases). The CDR3 has 13 amino acids. Germline CDR1 and CDR2: SGHVS and FNYEAQ. Trimming cost V 5 bases and J 6 bases, with 14 bases left between them. CDR3 loop: CASSPHDGGEQYF. CDR3 nucleotide sequence: TGTGCCAGCAGCCCCCATGACGGGGGCGAGCAGTACTTC.

The chain carries TRBV20-1 and TRBJ2-3, with D maybe TRBD2 (6 bases). The CDR3 length is 14 residues. Germline loops: CDR1 DFQATT, CDR2 SNEGSKA (reference sequence). V was pared by 4 bases and J by 3 bases, with 14 bases between. The CDR3 region is CSATRETGTDTQYF. The CDR3 nucleotides read TGCAGTGCTACTCGGGAGACCGGGACAGATACGCAGTATTTT.

CDR3 sequence reads: CASSQASSYNEQFF. The CDR3 DNA reads TGCGCCAGCAGCCAAGCTTCTAGCTACAATGAGCAGTTCTTC. The chain is built from TRBV4-1 and TRBJ2-1; D gene unclear. This CDR3 region has 14 residues. Germline-derived CDR1 and CDR2 are MGHRA and YSYEKL. The ends were cut back, 1 base at V and 3 bases at J, with 7 bases in the middle.

The V and J genes are TRBV19 and TRBJ2-7; possible D gene TRBD2, 5 bases. The CDR3 totals 14 residues. Trimming took off 5 bases at V and 3 bases at J, with 14 bases between the two ends. Germline CDR1 reads LNHDA; CDR2 reads SQIVND (reference sequence). The CDR3 DNA follows: TGTGCCAGTAGTTTGTACTTCGGGGACTACGAGCAGTACTTC. Translating gives CASSLYFGDYEQYF.

The chain is built from TRBV5-4 and TRBJ2-7; 13 nucleotides agree with TRBD2. This CDR3 comprises 16 residues. From germline, CDR1 is SGHNT and CDR2 YYREEE (reference sequence). The V segment lost 4 bases and the J segment 7 bases; nucleotides outside the gene matches: 11. The CDR3 DNA sequence: TGTGCCAGCAGCAGGGGGACTAGCGGGAAAACTCAAGAGCAGTACTTC. Translation gives CASSRGTSGKTQEQYF.

The chain employs TRBV21-1 and TRBJ2-7; the D call TRBD2 from the table was never checked on the DNA. TRBV21-1 is termed a pseudogene. This CDR3 spans 15 amino acids. CDR3 amino acids: CASSKARAGRNEQYF. In DNA, the CDR3 is TGTGCCAGCAGCAAAGCGCGGGCAGGGAGGAACGAGCAGTACTTC.

The V call is TRBV24-1, the J call TRBJ2-3; D uncertain. This CDR3 has 11 residues. The ends were cut back, 6 bases at V and 8 bases at J, with 8 bases in the middle. CDR1 KGHDR and CDR2 SFDVKD come from the germline V gene. The CDR3 loop reads CATSSLGTQYF. The CDR3 bases are TGTGCCACCAGTTCCCTAGGTACGCAGTATTTT.

The chain is built from TRBV28 and TRBJ2-7; D is perhaps TRBD2 (6 bases). V lost 5 bases, J lost 2 bases, and 16 bases lay in between. This CDR3 comprises 15 residues. Germline lookup yields CDR1 MDHEN and CDR2 SYDVKM. The CDR3 loop reads CASSGSGLLAYEQYF. CDR3 DNA: TGTGCCAGCAGTGGCTCGGGACTTTTAGCCTACGAGCAGTACTTC.

CDR3 protein: CASSLVGGEQYF. In DNA form, the CDR3 reads TGTGCCAGCAGTTTAGTCGGTGGGGAGCAGTACTTC. The chain joins TRBV27 to TRBJ2-7; D call uncertain. The V gene's germline CDR1 is MNHEY and CDR2 SMNVEV (reference sequence). V was shortened by 2 bases and J by 7 bases, with 9 bases between the two germline ends. The length of the CDR3 is 12 residues.

The chain joins TRBV5-1 to TRBJ2-7; 8 nucleotides align to TRBD1. Germline lookup yields CDR1 SGHRS and CDR2 YFSETQ. V dropped 4 bases and J dropped 2; count of bases not matched to a gene: 11. The CDR3 has 16 residues. DNA for the CDR3: TGCGCCAGCAGCCCAGGACAGGGTCAGATCGCCTACGAGCAGTACTTC. It is translated as CASSPGQGQIAYEQYF.

This chain uses TRBV9 with TRBJ2-3; either TRBD1 or TRBD2 may fit D (5 bases each). CDR3 size: 16 residues. The V end lost 2 bases, the J end lost 0 bases, and 13 bases lay between the germline ends. CDR1 is SGDLS, CDR2 YYNGEE, per germline. The CDR3 DNA reads TGTGCCAGCAGCGTCCAGTATGGGGGTAGCACAGATACGCAGTATTTT. It translates to CASSVQYGGSTDTQYF.

The CDR3 sequence is CSAETLGQGGNQPQHF. CDR3 DNA sequence: TGCAGTGCTGAGACACTAGGACAGGGTGGCAATCAGCCCCAGCATTTT. The chain has TRBV20-1 and TRBJ1-5; 8 bases line up with TRBD1. Germline CDR1 and CDR2: DFQATT and SNEGSKA (reference sequence). V was pared by 5 bases and J by 2 bases, with 11 bases of the junction left unmatched. The CDR3 totals 16 residues.

This chain uses TRBV5-1 with TRBJ2-5; weak D call: TRBD2 (5 bases). The V and J ends lost 0 bases and 2 bases respectively, with 11 bases between them. The CDR3 has 15 residues. From germline, CDR1 is SGHRS and CDR2 YFSETQ. DNA of the CDR3: TGCGCCAGCAGCTTGGAGCGGATCCCACAAGAGACCCAGTACTTC. Its translation: CASSLERIPQETQYF.

CDR3 residues: CSARDRGLYQETQYF. The DNA of the CDR3 is TGCAGTGCTAGAGACAGGGGGCTGTACCAAGAGACCCAGTACTTC. The rearrangement joins TRBV20-1 to TRBJ2-5, with TRBD1 matching 8 bases. Germline lookup yields CDR1 DFQATT and CDR2 SNEGSKA (reference sequence). V gave up 0 bases and J gave up 0 bases; unmatched junction bases: 3. The CDR3 sequence is 15 residues long.

This clonotype was seen a single time. The chain combines TRBV6-5 with TRBJ1-3; D not certain. This CDR3 region has 15 residues. Germline CDR1 reads MNHEY; CDR2 reads SVGAGI. Trimming stripped 6 bases from V and 0 bases from J, with 12 bases between. Here the CDR3 reads CASSSTFLSGNTIYF. CDR3 sequence (DNA): TGTGCCAGCAGCTCCACCTTTCTCTCTGGAAACACCATATATTTT.

This clonotype appeared once. As DNA, the CDR3 is TGTGCCAGCAGTTACAGGGTGATGAGCACAGATACGCAGTATTTT. Its translation: CASSYRVMSTDTQYF. J is TRBJ2-3 and V is TRBV6-5; D is uncertain. V shed 2 bases and J shed 0 bases, with 9 bases lying between them. The germline gives CDR1 MNHEY, CDR2 SVGAGI. This CDR3 has 15 residues.

V is TRBV5-6 and J is TRBJ2-1; D is unclear. There are 17 residues in the CDR3. Trimming cost V 3 bases and J 0 bases, with 16 bases left between them. CDR1 SGHDT and CDR2 YYEEEE come from the germline V gene. CDR3 in amino acids: CASSSTRTVSSYNEQFF. For the CDR3, the DNA is TGTGCCAGCAGCTCGACACGGACGGTGAGCTCCTACAATGAGCAGTTCTTC.

V usage is TRBV4-2 and J usage is TRBJ1-2, with 10 bases fitting TRBD1. This CDR3 is 17 amino acids long. Unmatched junction bases numbered 9, after V lost 1 base and J lost 4 bases. From germline, CDR1 is LGHNA and CDR2 YNFKEQ. The CDR3 region is CASSQAPRQGAVYGYTF. DNA for the CDR3: TGTGCCAGCAGCCAAGCCCCGAGACAGGGGGCTGTCTATGGCTACACCTTC.

This clonotype was picked up one time. The chain uses TRBV20-1 and TRBJ2-7, with 10 bases lining up with TRBD1. This CDR3 comprises 14 residues. CDR1 is DFQATT, CDR2 SNEGSKA, per germline (reference sequence). The ends lost 7 bases at V and 6 bases at J; junction bases unmatched: 12. As DNA, the CDR3 is TGCAGTGGCTCCGGGACAGGGGACGCGGGCGAGCAGTACTTC. It encodes CSGSGTGDAGEQYF.

The V call is TRBV12-3 or TRBV12-4, the J call TRBJ2-6; the D is unclear. The CDR3 contains 17 residues. The ends were cut back, 4 bases at V and 0 bases at J, with 13 bases in the middle. CDR3 sequence: CASSYLDVGSGANVLTF. As DNA, the CDR3 is TGTGCCAGCAGTTACTTGGACGTGGGCTCTGGGGCCAACGTCCTGACTTTC.

V gene TRBV4-2 combines with J gene TRBJ2-7; 10 nucleotides agree with TRBD1. The V and J ends lost 0 bases and 3 bases, in that order; junction bases with no gene match: 2. CDR3 length equals 15 residues. Germline V lookup: CDR1 LGHNA, CDR2 YNFKEQ. CDR3 residues: CASSQDRTGGYEQYF. In DNA form, the CDR3 reads TGTGCCAGCAGCCAAGATAGGACAGGGGGCTACGAGCAGTACTTC.

This clonotype is a singleton in its sample. The rearrangement uses TRBV20-1 and TRBJ2-3; 8 bases match TRBD2. CDR1 is DFQATT, CDR2 SNEGSKA, per germline (reference sequence). With 0 bases clipped from V and 5 bases from J, the junction kept 10 bases outside the gene matches. The CDR3 contains 16 residues. CDR3 nucleotides: TGCAGTGCTAGAGAGGAAAGCGGGAGTAGGATAGATACGCAGTATTTT. Encoded protein: CSAREESGSRIDTQYF.